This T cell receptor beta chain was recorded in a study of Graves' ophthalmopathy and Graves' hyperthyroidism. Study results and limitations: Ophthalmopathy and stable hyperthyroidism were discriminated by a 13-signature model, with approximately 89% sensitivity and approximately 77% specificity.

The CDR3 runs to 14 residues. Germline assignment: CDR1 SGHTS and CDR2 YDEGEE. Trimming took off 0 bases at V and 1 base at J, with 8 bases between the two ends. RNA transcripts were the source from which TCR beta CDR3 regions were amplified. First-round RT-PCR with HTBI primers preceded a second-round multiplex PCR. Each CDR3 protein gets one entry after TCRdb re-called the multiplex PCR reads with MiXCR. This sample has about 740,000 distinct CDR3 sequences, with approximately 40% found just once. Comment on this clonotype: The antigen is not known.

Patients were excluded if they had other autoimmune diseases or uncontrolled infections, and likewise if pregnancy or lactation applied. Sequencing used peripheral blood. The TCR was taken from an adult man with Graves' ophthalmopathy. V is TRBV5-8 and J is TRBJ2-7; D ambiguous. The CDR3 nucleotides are TGTGCCAGCAGCTTGGCCGTCGGGTCCTACGAGCAGTACTTC. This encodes CASSLAVGSYEQYF.